A single sample is the source of the 27 T cell receptor beta chains below, sequenced in a study of T cell changes during pregnancy in multiple sclerosis. Data came from immunoSEQ multiplex PCR; TCRdb stores just in-frame clones and leaves some out. The table shows more than 90,000 clones, with roughly 92% occurring only once. Sequences were derived from peripheral blood, sampled in the third trimester of pregnancy. Receptors originate from a female donor with multiple sclerosis, enrolled in a pregnancy study.

The chain links TRBV27 to TRBJ2-7, with no clear D. CDR1 and CDR2 (germline): MNHEY, SMNVEV (reference sequence). V was shortened by 3 bases and J by 3 bases, with 12 bases between the two germline ends. The CDR3 runs to 14 residues. The chain's CDR3 is CASSFSGRVYEQYF. CDR3 nucleotide sequence: TGTGCCAGCAGTTTCTCTGGCCGGGTCTACGAGCAGTACTTC.

The rearrangement links TRBV15 to TRBJ1-1; D unresolved. This CDR3 is built from 14 residues. The germline V and J ends were trimmed by 8 bases and 0 bases, with 13 bases remaining between them. Germline CDR1 is LNHNV and CDR2 is YYDKDF (reference sequence). CDR3 amino acids: CATLAGIMNTEAFF. The CDR3 DNA follows: TGTGCCACCCTAGCCGGGATCATGAACACTGAAGCTTTCTTT. Full variable domain (missing parts from reference TRBV15 and TRBJ1-1): DAMVIQNPRYQVTQFGKPVTLSCSQTLNHNVMYWYQQKSSQAPKLLFHYYDKDFNNEADTPDNFQSRRPNTSFCFLDIRSPGLGDTAMYLCATLAGIMNTEAFFGQGTRLTVV.

This sequence joins TRBV9 and TRBJ2-7; TRBD2 might be the D (5 bases). Germline V gene lookup returns CDR1 SGDLS and CDR2 YYNGEE. The CDR3 sequence is 15 residues long. Trimming pared 0 bases from V and 5 bases from J, leaving 15 bases between. Here the CDR3 DNA reads TGTGCCAGCAGCGTAGCTGCGACGGGGATCGACGAGCAGTACTTC. Its protein product is CASSVAATGIDEQYF.

This clone appeared a single time. V usage is TRBV5-4 and J usage is TRBJ1-1, with 9 nucleotides matching TRBD1. CDR3 length: 16 residues. Germline trimming cut 4 bases from V and 3 bases from J; bases unmatched to any gene: 10. Germline values: CDR1 SGHNT, CDR2 YYREEE (reference sequence). The CDR3 reads CASSPRTGERDTEAFF. The CDR3 coding sequence is TGTGCCAGCAGCCCCAGGACAGGGGAGAGGGACACTGAAGCTTTCTTT.

The rearrangement links TRBV29-1 to TRBJ2-5; D ambiguous. Germline CDR1 reads SQVTM; CDR2 reads ANQGSEA. CDR3 length equals 10 residues. Trimming cost V 3 bases and J 9 bases, with 8 bases left between them. CDR3 in amino acids: CSVDRQAQYF. CDR3 DNA sequence: TGCAGCGTTGATCGGCAGGCCCAGTACTTC.

This chain links TRBV7-9 with TRBJ1-4, with 7 positions matching TRBD1. The CDR3 covers 16 residues. Germline values: CDR1 SEHNR, CDR2 FQNEAQ (reference sequence). The trim removed 5 bases at V and 8 bases at J, leaving 14 bases unmatched. The CDR3 protein is CASSLLRTGSSEKLFF. CDR3 sequence (DNA): TGTGCCAGCAGCCTACTTCGGACAGGCTCGTCCGAAAAACTGTTTTTT.

The gene calls are TRBV5-4 and TRBJ2-3; TRBD2 agrees at 13 bases. The CDR3 totals 17 residues. Germline V gives CDR1 SGHNT, CDR2 YYREEE (reference sequence). After removal of 4 bases from V and 2 bases from J, the junction contained 7 bases not matched to a gene. The CDR3 coding sequence is TGTGCCAGCAGCGCAGCGGGACTAGCGGGACCCACAGATACGCAGTATTTT. Amino acid sequence: CASSAAGLAGPTDTQYF.

V is TRBV19 and J is TRBJ2-5; maybe TRBD1 (6 bases). Looked up from germline, CDR1 is LNHDA and CDR2 is SQIVND (reference sequence). Trimming shortened V by 5 bases and J by 5 bases, and 15 bases separated the two germline ends. CDR3 length equals 14 residues. The CDR3 here is CASSARGRRETQYF. The CDR3 region has the DNA TGTGCCAGTAGTGCCAGGGGAAGAAGGGAGACCCAGTACTTC. The full variable domain, its missing parts supplied by reference TRBV19 and TRBJ2-5, is DGGITQSPKYLFRKEGQNVTLSCEQNLNHDAMYWYRQDPGQGLRLIYYSQIVNDFQKGDIAEGYSVSREKKESFPLTVTSAQKNPTAFYLCASSARGRRETQYFGPGTRLLVL.

This clone was found once. The CDR3 bases are TGTGCCAGCAGCCCGATACTAGCGGGAGAGCCTCGGTTATGGAACGAGCAGTACTTC. Its translation is CASSPILAGEPRLWNEQYF. J is TRBJ2-7 and V is TRBV27, with 11 bases aligning to TRBD2. From germline, CDR1 is MNHEY and CDR2 SMNVEV (reference sequence). The V segment lost 6 bases and the J segment 5 bases; nucleotides outside the gene matches: 21. CDR3 length: 19 residues.

The V gene is TRBV14, the J gene TRBJ1-6, with TRBD1 matching over 8 bases. The ends lost 2 bases at V and 9 bases at J; junction bases unmatched: 6. The germline V gene has CDR1 SGHDN and CDR2 FVKESK. This CDR3 spans 15 amino acids. Written as DNA, the CDR3 is TGTGCCAGCAGCCAACGGACAGGGCGTACTTCACCCCTCCACTTT. This translates into CASSQRTGRTSPLHF.

In this sample, this clone turned up a few times. The chain couples TRBV7-2 to TRBJ1-5; D might be TRBD1 (5 bases). The V end lost 1 base, the J end lost 0 bases, and 7 bases lay between the germline ends. Germline loops: CDR1 SGHTA, CDR2 FQGNSA. The CDR3 is 15 residues long. Here the CDR3 reads CASSLGQLSNQPQHF. The CDR3 bases are TGTGCCAGCAGCTTAGGACAGCTTAGCAATCAGCCCCAGCATTTT. Based on the CDR3 plus reference TRBV7-2 and TRBJ1-5, the full variable domain is GAGVSQSPSNKVTEKGKDVELRCDPISGHTALYWYRQSLGQGLEFLIYFQGNSAPDKSGLPSDRFSAERTGGSVSTLTIQRTQQEDSAVYLCASSLGQLSNQPQHFGDGTRLSIL.

A remark on this clone: Other nucleotide sequences in the sample specify the same CDR3. This chain links TRBV5-1 with TRBJ2-5; maybe TRBD1 (6 bases). The CDR3 has 15 amino acids. Trimming removed 5 bases at V and 2 bases at J, with 16 bases between. Germline V gene sequence: CDR1 SGHRS, CDR2 YFSETQ. The chain's CDR3 is CASSSGQPLQETQYF. CDR3 nucleotide sequence: TGCGCCAGCAGTTCAGGACAGCCCTTGCAAGAGACCCAGTACTTC.

V usage is TRBV5-4 and J usage is TRBJ2-1; 8 nucleotides align to TRBD1. V was clipped by 2 bases and J by 10 bases; unmatched bases: 2. Germline CDR1 is SGHNT and CDR2 is YYREEE (reference sequence). The CDR3 contains 12 residues. The CDR3 coding sequence is TGTGCCAGCAGCTTAGGGGACAGGGAGCAGTTCTTC. It encodes CASSLGDREQFF.

The J gene is TRBJ1-4, the V gene TRBV5-4; D remains ambiguous. Germline CDR1 reads SGHNT; CDR2 reads YYREEE (reference sequence). This CDR3 has 13 amino acids. Trimming left V 3 bases short and J 8 bases short, with 11 bases between. In DNA form, the CDR3 reads TGTGCCAGCAGCTCCATCGACGGGGAAAAACTGTTTTTT. Encoded protein: CASSSIDGEKLFF.

This rearrangement joins TRBV6-1 to TRBJ2-7; 12 bases match TRBD2. CDR1 is MNHNS and CDR2 is SASEGT in the germline V gene. V lost 3 bases, J lost 3 bases, and 6 bases stayed unmatched. The length of the CDR3 is 16 residues. CDR3 DNA: TGTGCCAGCAGTGACCCTAGCGGGAGGGGTAACTACGAGCAGTACTTC. It encodes CASSDPSGRGNYEQYF.

The rearrangement joins TRBV5-4 to TRBJ2-3, with a weak D call TRBD2 (6 bases). The CDR3 has 16 amino acids. Germline-derived CDR1 and CDR2 are SGHNT and YYREEE (reference sequence). Trimming pared 4 bases from V and 4 bases from J, leaving 19 bases between. The CDR3 loop is CASSPTGGVLADTQYF. DNA for the CDR3: TGTGCCAGCAGCCCTACAGGCGGGGTACTCGCAGATACGCAGTATTTT. Together with reference TRBV5-4 and TRBJ2-3, the CDR3 gives the full variable domain: ETGVTQSPTHLIKTRGQQVTLRCSSQSGHNTVSWYQQALGQGPQFIFQYYREEENGRGNFPPRFSGLQFPNYSSELNVNALELDDSALYLCASSPTGGVLADTQYFGPGTRLTVL.

This clone has only one observation. The rearrangement joins TRBV7-2 to TRBJ1-2, with 8 bases fitting TRBD1. Per the germline V gene, CDR1 is SGHTA and CDR2 is FQGNSA. The CDR3 spans 15 residues. The V segment lost 1 base and the J segment 8 bases; nucleotides outside the gene matches: 9. The CDR3 sequence: CASSLGRGPREGYTF. The DNA of the CDR3 is TGTGCCAGCAGCTTAGGCAGGGGGCCCCGCGAGGGCTACACCTTC. Using reference TRBV7-2 and TRBJ1-2 for the parts outside the CDR3, the full variable domain is GAGVSQSPSNKVTEKGKDVELRCDPISGHTALYWYRQSLGQGLEFLIYFQGNSAPDKSGLPSDRFSAERTGGSVSTLTIQRTQQEDSAVYLCASSLGRGPREGYTFGSGTRLTVV.

The V and J genes are TRBV4-1 and TRBJ2-7; the match to TRBD1 covers 9 bases. This CDR3 region has 16 residues. J lost 0 bases, V lost 2 bases, and 5 bases had no gene match. Germline loops: CDR1 MGHRA, CDR2 YSYEKL. CDR3 amino acids: CASSQPGQGSSYEQYF. DNA for the CDR3: TGCGCCAGCAGCCAACCTGGACAGGGGAGCTCCTACGAGCAGTACTTC.

The V and J genes are TRBV18 and TRBJ1-3; 11 bases are shared with TRBD1. The CDR3 length is 16 residues. Germline V gene data show CDR1 as KGHSH and CDR2 as LQKENI. J lost 4 bases, V lost 6 bases, and 8 bases had no gene match. CDR3 sequence: CASSHGQGAPGNTIYF. As DNA, the CDR3 is TGTGCCAGCTCTCACGGACAGGGGGCGCCGGGAAACACCATATATTTT.

The chain recombines TRBV4-2 with TRBJ1-6, with unresolved D. Germline CDR1 and CDR2: LGHNA and YNFKEQ. V lost 1 base and J lost 9, with 13 bases in between. This CDR3 contains 15 residues. CDR3 nucleotides: TGTGCCAGCAGCCAAGTCACTCAATCCGGTTCACCCCTCCACTTT. This translates into CASSQVTQSGSPLHF.

Only one count was recorded for this clone. The rearrangement joins TRBV9 to TRBJ2-7; D remains unclear. The V end lost 2 bases, the J end lost 1 base, and 10 bases lay between the germline ends. Looked up from germline, CDR1 is SGDLS and CDR2 is YYNGEE. This CDR3 is built from 14 residues. The CDR3 loop reads CASSVNSGSYEQYF. The CDR3, as DNA: TGTGCCAGCAGCGTCAACAGTGGGTCCTACGAGCAGTACTTC.

This rearrangement joins TRBV5-4 to TRBJ2-1; a weak D match, TRBD2 (5 bases). Germline V CDR1 and CDR2: SGHNT, YYREEE (reference sequence). The CDR3 totals 17 residues. Trimming took 4 bases from V and 0 from J, leaving 17 bases between them. The CDR3 reads CASSPGRGRISYNEQFF. The CDR3 nucleotides read TGTGCCAGCAGCCCGGGCCGCGGGCGAATCTCCTACAATGAGCAGTTCTTC.

The J gene is TRBJ1-1, the V gene TRBV6-1; D remains ambiguous. In germline, CDR1 is MNHNS, CDR2 SASEGT. Trimming cost V 6 bases and J 3 bases, with 5 bases left between them. The CDR3 length is 11 residues. CDR3 in amino acids: CASSRDTEAFF. CDR3 nucleotides: TGTGCCAGCAGCCGTGACACTGAAGCTTTCTTT.

CDR3 region: CASSYPGTGGTEAFF. The CDR3 DNA follows: TGTGCCAGCAGTTACCCCGGGACAGGCGGCACTGAAGCTTTCTTT. The chain is built from TRBV6-6 and TRBJ1-1, with 8 bases matching TRBD1. This CDR3 comprises 15 residues. From germline, CDR1 is MNHNY and CDR2 SVGAGI (reference sequence). V dropped 2 bases and J dropped 4; count of bases not matched to a gene: 6.

The chain employs TRBV7-9 and TRBJ1-2, with D possibly matching TRBD1 (5 bases). V lost 0 bases and J 2 bases, leaving 10 bases between the germline ends. Germline lookup yields CDR1 SEHNR and CDR2 FQNEAQ (reference sequence). The CDR3 runs to 15 residues. The CDR3 DNA is TGTGCCAGCAGCTTAGCTGGCAGGGTAAACTATGGCTACACCTTC. Amino acids: CASSLAGRVNYGYTF.

The chain carries TRBV6-4 and TRBJ1-1; TRBD1 aligns across 7 bases. V lost 0 bases to trimming and J lost 13 bases; unmatched junction nucleotides: 8. Germline V gene lookup returns CDR1 MRHNA and CDR2 SNTAGT. The CDR3 runs 13 residues. The CDR3 region is CASSDSRQGGIFF. In DNA, the CDR3 is TGTGCCAGCAGTGACTCGAGGCAGGGGGGAATTTTCTTT.

The chain joins TRBV13 to TRBJ1-2, with a weak D call TRBD1 (6 bases). V was trimmed by 5 bases and J by 6 bases, leaving 16 bases between them. Per germline, CDR1 PRHDT and CDR2 FYEKMQ (reference sequence). The CDR3 sequence is 14 residues long. The CDR3 DNA reads as TGTGCCAGCAGCCGGAATGGGGGCAGGGATGGCTACACCTTC. It specifies CASSRNGGRDGYTF.